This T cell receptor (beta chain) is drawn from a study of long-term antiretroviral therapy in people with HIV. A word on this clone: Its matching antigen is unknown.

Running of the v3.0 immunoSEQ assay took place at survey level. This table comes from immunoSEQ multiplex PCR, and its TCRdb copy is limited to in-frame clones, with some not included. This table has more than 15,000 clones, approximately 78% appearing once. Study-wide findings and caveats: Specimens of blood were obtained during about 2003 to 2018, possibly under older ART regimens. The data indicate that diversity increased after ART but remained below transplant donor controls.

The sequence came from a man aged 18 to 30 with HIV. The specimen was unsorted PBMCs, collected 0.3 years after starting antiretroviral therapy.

The CDR3: CASSLRQGAYEQYF. The CDR3 DNA reads TGTGCCAGCAGCTTACGACAGGGGGCGTACGAGCAGTACTTC. This chain joins TRBV7-6 and TRBJ2-7; TRBD1 aligns across 10 bases. Germline assignment: CDR1 SGHVS and CDR2 FNYEAQ. This CDR3 contains 14 residues. V shed 2 bases, J shed 4 bases, and the junction held 2 bases outside the gene matches.